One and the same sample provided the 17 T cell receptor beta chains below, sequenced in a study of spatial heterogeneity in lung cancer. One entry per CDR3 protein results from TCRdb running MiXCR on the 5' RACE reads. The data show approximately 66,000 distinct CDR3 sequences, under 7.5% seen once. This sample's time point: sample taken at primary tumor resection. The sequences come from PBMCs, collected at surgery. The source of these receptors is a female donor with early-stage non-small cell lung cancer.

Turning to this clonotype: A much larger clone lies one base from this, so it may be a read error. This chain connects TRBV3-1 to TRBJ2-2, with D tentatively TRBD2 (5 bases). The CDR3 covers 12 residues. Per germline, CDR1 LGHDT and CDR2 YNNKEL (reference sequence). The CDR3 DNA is TGTGCCAGCAGCCAGCCTCCCGGGGAGCCGTTTTTT. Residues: CASSQPPGEPFF.

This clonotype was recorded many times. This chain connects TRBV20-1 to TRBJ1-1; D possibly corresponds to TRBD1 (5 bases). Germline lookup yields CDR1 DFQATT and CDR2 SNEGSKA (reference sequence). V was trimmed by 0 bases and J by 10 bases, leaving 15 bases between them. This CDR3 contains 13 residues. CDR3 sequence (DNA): TGCAGTGCTAGAGATCGGGGGGGTATGGGAGCTTTCTTT. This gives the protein CSARDRGGMGAFF.

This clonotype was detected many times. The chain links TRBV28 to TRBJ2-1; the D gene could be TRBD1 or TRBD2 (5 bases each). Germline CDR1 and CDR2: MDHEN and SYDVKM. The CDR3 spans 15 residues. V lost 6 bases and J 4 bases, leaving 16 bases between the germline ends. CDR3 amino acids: CASRTIGDGYNEQFF. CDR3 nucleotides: TGTGCCAGCAGGACAATCGGGGACGGATACAATGAGCAGTTCTTC.

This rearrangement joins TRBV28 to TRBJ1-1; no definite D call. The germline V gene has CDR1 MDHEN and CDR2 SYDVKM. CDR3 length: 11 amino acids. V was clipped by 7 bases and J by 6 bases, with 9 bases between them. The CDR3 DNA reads TGTGCCAGCACCTTACCCCCTGAAGCTTTCTTT. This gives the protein CASTLPPEAFF.

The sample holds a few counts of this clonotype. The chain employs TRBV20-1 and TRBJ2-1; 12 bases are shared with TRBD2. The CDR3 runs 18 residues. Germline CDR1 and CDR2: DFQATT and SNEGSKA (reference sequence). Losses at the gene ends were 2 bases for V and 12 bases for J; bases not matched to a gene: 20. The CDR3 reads CSARPSGTSGLRGTGQFF. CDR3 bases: TGCAGTGCTAGACCGTCCGGGACTAGCGGGCTCAGGGGGACTGGGCAGTTCTTC.

This CDR3 reads CASSDLAGPYEQYF. The CDR3 DNA follows: TGTGCCAGCAGTGACCTAGCGGGACCCTACGAGCAGTACTTC. The chain employs TRBV2 and TRBJ2-7, with 9 bases that match TRBD2. CDR1 and CDR2 (germline): SNHLY, FYNNEI. Losses at the gene ends were 3 bases for V and 2 bases for J; bases not matched to a gene: 2. The CDR3 sequence is 14 residues long.

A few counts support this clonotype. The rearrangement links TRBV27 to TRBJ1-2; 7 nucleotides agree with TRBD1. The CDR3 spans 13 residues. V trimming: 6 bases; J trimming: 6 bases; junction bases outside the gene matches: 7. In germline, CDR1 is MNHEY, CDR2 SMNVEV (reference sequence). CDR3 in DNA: TGTGCCAGCAGCAAAGACAGGGCCCATGGCTACACCTTC. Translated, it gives CASSKDRAHGYTF.

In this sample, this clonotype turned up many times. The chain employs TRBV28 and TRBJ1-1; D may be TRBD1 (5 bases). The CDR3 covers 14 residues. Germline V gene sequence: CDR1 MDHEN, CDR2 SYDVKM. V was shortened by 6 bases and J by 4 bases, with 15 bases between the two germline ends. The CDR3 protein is CASRVGDLATEAFF. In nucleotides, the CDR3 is TGTGCCAGCAGGGTAGGGGACTTAGCCACTGAAGCTTTCTTT.

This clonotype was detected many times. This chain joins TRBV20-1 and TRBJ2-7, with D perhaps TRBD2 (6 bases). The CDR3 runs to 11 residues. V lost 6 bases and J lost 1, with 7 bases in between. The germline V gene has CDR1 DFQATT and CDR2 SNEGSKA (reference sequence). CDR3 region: CSAGRSYEQYF. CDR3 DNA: TGCAGTGCCGGGAGATCCTACGAGCAGTACTTC.

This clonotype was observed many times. The CDR3, as DNA: TGTGCCAGCATTACCCCGAGGGGGGGGTCCCCCTCTGGAAACACCATATATTTT. This codes for CASITPRGGSPSGNTIYF. The chain joins TRBV28 to TRBJ1-3; tentative D call: TRBD1 (6 bases). Germline lookup yields CDR1 MDHEN and CDR2 SYDVKM. The V end was cut by 7 bases, the J end by 0 bases, with 22 bases between. The CDR3 runs 18 residues.

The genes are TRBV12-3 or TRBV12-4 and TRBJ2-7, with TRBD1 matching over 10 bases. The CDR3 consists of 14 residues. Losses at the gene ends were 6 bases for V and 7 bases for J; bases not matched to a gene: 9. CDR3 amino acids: CASRSSGTGVEQYF. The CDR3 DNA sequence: TGTGCCAGCAGATCCTCCGGGACAGGGGTTGAGCAGTACTTC.

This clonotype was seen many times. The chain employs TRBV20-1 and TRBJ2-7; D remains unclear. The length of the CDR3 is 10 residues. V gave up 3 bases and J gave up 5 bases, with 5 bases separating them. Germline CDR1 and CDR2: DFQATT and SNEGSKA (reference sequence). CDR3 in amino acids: CSASAHEQYV. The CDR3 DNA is TGCAGTGCTAGCGCACACGAGCAGTACGTC.

The CDR3 region has the DNA TGTGCCAGCAGCTTAAGCAGGGAGGATGGCTACACCTTC. It translates to CASSLSREDGYTF. The chain has TRBV7-3 and TRBJ1-2; weak D call: TRBD1 (5 bases). The CDR3 extends over 13 amino acids. Germline CDR1 SGHTA, CDR2 FQGTGA. Trimming shortened V by 1 base and J by 6 bases, and 9 bases separated the two germline ends. The entire variable domain, with the rest obtained from reference TRBV7-3 and TRBJ1-2, is as follows: GAGVSQTPSNKVTEKGKYVELRCDPISGHTALYWYRQSLGQGPEFLIYFQGTGAADDSGLPNDRFFAVRPEGSVSTLKIQRTERGDSAVYLCASSLSREDGYTFGSGTRLTVV.

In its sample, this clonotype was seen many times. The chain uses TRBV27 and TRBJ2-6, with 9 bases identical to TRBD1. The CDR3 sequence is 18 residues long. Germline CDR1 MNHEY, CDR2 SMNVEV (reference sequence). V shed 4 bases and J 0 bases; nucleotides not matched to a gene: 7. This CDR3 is CASSSRTGAPSGANVLTF. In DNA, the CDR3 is TGTGCCAGCAGTTCAAGGACAGGGGCCCCCTCTGGGGCCAACGTCCTGACTTTC.

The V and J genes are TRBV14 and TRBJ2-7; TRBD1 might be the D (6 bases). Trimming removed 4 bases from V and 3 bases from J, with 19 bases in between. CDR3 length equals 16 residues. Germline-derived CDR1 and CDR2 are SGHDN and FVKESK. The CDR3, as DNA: TGTGCCAGCAGCCTGGGACATGAAGGCGCGTTCTACGAGCAGTACTTC. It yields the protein CASSLGHEGAFYEQYF.

The CDR3 loop is CASRDRGTSYEQYV. CDR3 nucleotides: TGTGCCAGTAGGGACAGGGGGACTTCCTACGAGCAGTACGTC. The gene calls are TRBV28 and TRBJ2-7; 11 bases line up with TRBD1. This CDR3 is 14 amino acids long. Trimming cost V 9 bases and J 1 base; bases outside gene matches: 5. Germline V lookup: CDR1 MDHEN, CDR2 SYDVKM.

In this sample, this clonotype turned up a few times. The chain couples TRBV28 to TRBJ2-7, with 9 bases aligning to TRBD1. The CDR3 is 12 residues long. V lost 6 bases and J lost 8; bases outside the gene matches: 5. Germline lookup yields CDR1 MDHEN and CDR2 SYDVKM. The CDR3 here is CASSWGQGKQYF. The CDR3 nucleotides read TGTGCCAGCAGCTGGGGACAGGGAAAGCAGTACTTC.